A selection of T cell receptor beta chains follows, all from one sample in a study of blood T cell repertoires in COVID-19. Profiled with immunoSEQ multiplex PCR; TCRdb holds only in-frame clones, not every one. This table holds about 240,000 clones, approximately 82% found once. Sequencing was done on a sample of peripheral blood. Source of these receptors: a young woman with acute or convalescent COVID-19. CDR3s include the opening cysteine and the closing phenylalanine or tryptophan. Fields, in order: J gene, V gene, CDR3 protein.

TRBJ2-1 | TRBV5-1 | CASSLTLSSGSNEQFF
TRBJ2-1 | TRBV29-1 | CSVEWSYSYNEQFF
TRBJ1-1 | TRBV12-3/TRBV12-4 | CASSRGSTEAFF
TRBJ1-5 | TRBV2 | CASTRTGNQPQHF
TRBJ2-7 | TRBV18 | CASSRGEEQYF
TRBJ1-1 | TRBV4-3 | CASSQDFHGDRPTEAFF
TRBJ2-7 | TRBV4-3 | CASSQDRAGPYEQYF
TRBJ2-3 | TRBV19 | CASSIGQVSTDTQYF
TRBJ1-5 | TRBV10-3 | CATMRDSTPTQPQHF
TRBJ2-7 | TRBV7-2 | CASSSRIDYYEQYF
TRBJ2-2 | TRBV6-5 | CASSRSAGDTGELFF
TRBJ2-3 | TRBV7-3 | CASSLRGSSTDTQYF
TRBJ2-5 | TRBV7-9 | CASSLGATQSETQYF
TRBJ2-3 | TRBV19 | CASSRTSATSTDTQYF
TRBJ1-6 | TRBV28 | CASSLWGEVAPLHF
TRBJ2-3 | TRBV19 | CASSIARTSGMGTDTQYF
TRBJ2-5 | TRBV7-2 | CASSLVGGGRETQYF
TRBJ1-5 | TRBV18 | CASSPNQGEPQHF
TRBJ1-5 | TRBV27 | CASSYQGSNQPQHF
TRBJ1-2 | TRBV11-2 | CASSLGPGYGYTF
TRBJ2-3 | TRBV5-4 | CASSRIGTSGKADTQYF
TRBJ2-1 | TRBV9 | CASSFRTSGRSYNEQFF
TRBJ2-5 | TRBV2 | CASSGSGGETQYF